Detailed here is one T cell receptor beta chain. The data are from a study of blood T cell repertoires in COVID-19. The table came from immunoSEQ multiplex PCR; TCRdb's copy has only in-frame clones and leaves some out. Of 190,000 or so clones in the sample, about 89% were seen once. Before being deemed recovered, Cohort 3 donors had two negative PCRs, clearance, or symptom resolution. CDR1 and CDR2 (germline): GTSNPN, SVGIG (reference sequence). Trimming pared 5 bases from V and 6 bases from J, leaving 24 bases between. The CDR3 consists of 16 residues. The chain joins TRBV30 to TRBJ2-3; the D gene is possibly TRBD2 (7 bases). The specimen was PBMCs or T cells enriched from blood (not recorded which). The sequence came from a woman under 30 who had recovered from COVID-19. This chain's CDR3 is CAWAGDTGGIRDTQYF. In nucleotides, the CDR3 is TGTGCCTGGGCTGGAGACACGGGGGGCATACGCGATACGCAGTATTTT.